This T cell receptor (beta chain) was obtained from a study of blood T cell repertoires in COVID-19. Study details: Samples of COVID-19 (acute and convalescent) were obtained from the United States, Italy and Spain. PBMCs, B-cell-depleted T cells, or T cells provided the cDNA or gDNA that made up the material.

Sequencing was performed with immunoSEQ multiplex PCR; in TCRdb, only in-frame clones are kept and a portion is missing. The sample shows under 300,000 clones, around 83% of them seen only once. This CDR3 is 13 amino acids long. CDR1 is SGHRS, CDR2 YFSETQ, per germline. Unmatched junction bases numbered 2, after V lost 4 bases and J lost 7 bases. Sequenced sample: peripheral blood. This TCR derives from a young man who had recovered from COVID-19. The V gene is TRBV5-1, the J gene TRBJ1-4, with TRBD1 matching over 9 bases. The CDR3 DNA follows: TGCGCCAGCAGCCAGGGACAGGGTGAAAAACTGTTTTTT. Amino acids: CASSQGQGEKLFF.